These T cell receptor beta chains were read from a single sample in a study of blood T cell repertoires in COVID-19. The method was immunoSEQ multiplex PCR; TCRdb's version includes in-frame clones alone and lacks a portion of them. The sample consists of more than 200,000 clones, about nine tenths of them appearing once. Sequencing was done on a sample of PBMCs or T cells enriched from blood (not recorded which). These receptors all come from a woman aged 25 to 39 with acute COVID-19. CDR3s include the opening cysteine and the closing phenylalanine or tryptophan. D genes are given only for firm matches. The size field is filled for only some rows; it gives once, few, many or a size class.

J: TRBJ1-1
size: NA
D: NA
V: TRBV20-1
CDR3: CSGRADTEAFF
DNA: TGCAGTGGTAGGGCCGACACTGAAGCTTTCTTT

J: TRBJ1-1
size: few
D: NA
V: TRBV10-1
CDR3: CASSGNMNTEAFF
DNA: TGCGCCAGTTCAGGGAATATGAACACTGAAGCTTTCTTT

J: TRBJ1-1
size: NA
D: TRBD1
V: TRBV7-2
CDR3: CASSLSERGPGTEAFF
DNA: TGTGCCAGCAGCTTATCAGAAAGGGGGCCCGGAACTGAAGCTTTCTTT

J: TRBJ1-1
size: NA
D: NA
V: TRBV6-5
CDR3: CASSWAVGGNTEAFF
DNA: TGTGCCAGCAGTTGGGCCGTTGGTGGGAACACTGAAGCTTTCTTT

J: TRBJ1-1
size: NA
D: NA
V: TRBV11-2
CDR3: CASSVQENTEAFF
DNA: TGTGCCAGCAGCGTACAGGAAAACACTGAAGCTTTCTTT

J: TRBJ2-5
size: NA
D: TRBD1
V: TRBV3-1/TRBV3-2
CDR3: CASSPDRVETQYF
DNA: TGTGCCAGCAGCCCGGACAGGGTTGAGACCCAGTACTTC

J: TRBJ2-7
size: NA
D: NA
V: TRBV19
CDR3: CASPLQVSYEQYF
DNA: TGTGCCAGTCCTTTACAGGTCTCCTACGAGCAGTACTTC

J: TRBJ2-5
size: NA
D: TRBD2
V: TRBV2
CDR3: CASSVGKRGPAETQYF
DNA: TGTGCCAGCAGTGTTGGTAAGCGGGGGCCGGCGGAGACCCAGTACTTC

J: TRBJ2-5
size: NA
D: NA
V: TRBV5-1
CDR3: CASSLAETQYF
DNA: TGCGCCAGCAGCTTGGCAGAAACCCAGTACTTC

J: TRBJ1-5
size: NA
D: TRBD1
V: TRBV27
CDR3: CASSPGQGMPPQHF
DNA: TGTGCCAGCAGTCCTGGACAGGGGATGCCGCCCCAGCATTTT

J: TRBJ1-3
size: NA
D: TRBD1
V: TRBV5-4
CDR3: CASSLDLTGKGNTIYF
DNA: TGTGCCAGCAGCTTGGATTTGACAGGGAAAGGAAACACCATATATTTT

J: TRBJ1-2
size: NA
D: TRBD1
V: TRBV19
CDR3: CASISTGGENYGYTF
DNA: TGTGCCAGTATTTCGACAGGGGGCGAAAACTATGGCTACACCTTC

J: TRBJ1-6
size: NA
D: TRBD1
V: TRBV30
CDR3: CAWGGRGLGNSPLHF
DNA: TGTGCCTGGGGGGGCAGGGGGCTCGGTAATTCACCCCTCCACTTT

J: TRBJ1-2
size: NA
D: NA
V: TRBV6-5
CDR3: CASSYRLDRNYGYTF
DNA: TGTGCCAGCAGTTACCGCCTTGACAGAAACTATGGCTACACCTTC

J: TRBJ1-1
size: NA
D: TRBD1
V: TRBV4-1
CDR3: CASSYRGNTEAFF
DNA: TGCGCCAGCAGCTACAGGGGGAACACTGAAGCTTTCTTT

J: TRBJ1-1
size: once
D: NA
V: TRBV7-9
CDR3: CASSGTLTMNTEAFF
DNA: TGTGCCAGCAGCGGGACACTGACTATGAACACTGAAGCTTTCTTT

J: TRBJ1-2
size: NA
D: TRBD1
V: TRBV6-5
CDR3: CASRSTGTYGYTF
DNA: TGTGCCAGCAGATCGACAGGGACCTATGGCTACACCTTC

J: TRBJ2-6
size: NA
D: TRBD2
V: TRBV18
CDR3: CASSPGGNGANVLTF
DNA: TGTGCCAGCTCACCCGGGGGGAATGGGGCCAACGTCCTGACTTTC

J: TRBJ1-2
size: NA
D: NA
V: TRBV7-8
CDR3: CASSLAPGPTGSVDGYTF
DNA: TGTGCCAGCAGCTTAGCTCCAGGTCCTACAGGGTCGGTGGATGGCTACACCTTC

J: TRBJ2-2
size: few
D: NA
V: TRBV30
CDR3: CAWSDSGTGELFF
DNA: TGTGCCTGGAGTGACTCCGGCACCGGGGAGCTGTTTTTT

J: TRBJ1-2
size: NA
D: NA
V: TRBV18
CDR3: CASSPPARDGYTF
DNA: TGTGCCAGCTCACCACCAGCCAGGGATGGCTACACCTTC

J: TRBJ1-2
size: NA
D: NA
V: TRBV6-2/TRBV6-3
CDR3: CASSYGRAYGYTF
DNA: TGTGCCAGCAGTTACGGCAGGGCTTATGGCTACACCTTC